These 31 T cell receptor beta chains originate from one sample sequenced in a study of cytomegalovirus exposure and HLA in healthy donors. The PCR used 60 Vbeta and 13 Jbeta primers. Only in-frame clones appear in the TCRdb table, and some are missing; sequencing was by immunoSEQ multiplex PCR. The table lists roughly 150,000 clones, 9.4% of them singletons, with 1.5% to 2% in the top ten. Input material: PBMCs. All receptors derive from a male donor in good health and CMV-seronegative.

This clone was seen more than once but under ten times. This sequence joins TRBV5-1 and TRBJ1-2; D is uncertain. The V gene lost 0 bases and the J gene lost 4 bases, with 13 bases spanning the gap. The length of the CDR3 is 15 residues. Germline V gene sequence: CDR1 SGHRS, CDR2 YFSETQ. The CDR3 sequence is CASSLEVSGFYGYTF. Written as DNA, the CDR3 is TGCGCCAGCAGCTTGGAAGTCTCGGGGTTCTATGGCTACACCTTC.

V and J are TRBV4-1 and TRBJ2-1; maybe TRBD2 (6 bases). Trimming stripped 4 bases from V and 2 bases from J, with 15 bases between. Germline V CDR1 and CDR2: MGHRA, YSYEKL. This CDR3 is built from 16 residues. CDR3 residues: CASSPVEAGTYNEQFF. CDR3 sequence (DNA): TGCGCCAGCAGCCCCGTGGAAGCGGGTACCTACAATGAGCAGTTCTTC.

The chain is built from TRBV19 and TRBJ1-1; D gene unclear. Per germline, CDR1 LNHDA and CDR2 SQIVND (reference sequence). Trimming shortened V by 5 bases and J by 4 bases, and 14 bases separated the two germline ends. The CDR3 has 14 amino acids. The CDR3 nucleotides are TGTGCCAGTAGTGTTTACAGAGAACGCACTGAAGCTTTCTTT. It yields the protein CASSVYRERTEAFF.

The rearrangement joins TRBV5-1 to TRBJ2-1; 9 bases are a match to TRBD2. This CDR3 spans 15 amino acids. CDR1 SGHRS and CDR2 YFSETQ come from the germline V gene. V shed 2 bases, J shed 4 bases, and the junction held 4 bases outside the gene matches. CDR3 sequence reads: CASSFVAGAYNEQFF. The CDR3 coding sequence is TGCGCCAGCAGCTTCGTAGCGGGAGCATACAATGAGCAGTTCTTC.

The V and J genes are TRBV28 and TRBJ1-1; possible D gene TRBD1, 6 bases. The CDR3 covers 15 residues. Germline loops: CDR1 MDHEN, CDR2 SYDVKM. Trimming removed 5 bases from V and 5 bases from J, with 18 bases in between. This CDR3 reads CASSRARGVATEAFF. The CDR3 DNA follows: TGTGCCAGCAGTAGAGCCAGGGGTGTCGCGACTGAAGCTTTCTTT.

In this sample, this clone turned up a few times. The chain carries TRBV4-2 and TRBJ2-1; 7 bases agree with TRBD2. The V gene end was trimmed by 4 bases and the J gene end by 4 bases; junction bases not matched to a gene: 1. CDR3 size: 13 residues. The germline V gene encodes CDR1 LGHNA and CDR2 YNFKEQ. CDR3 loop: CASSPGGYNEQFF. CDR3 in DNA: TGTGCCAGCAGCCCGGGAGGATACAATGAGCAGTTCTTC.

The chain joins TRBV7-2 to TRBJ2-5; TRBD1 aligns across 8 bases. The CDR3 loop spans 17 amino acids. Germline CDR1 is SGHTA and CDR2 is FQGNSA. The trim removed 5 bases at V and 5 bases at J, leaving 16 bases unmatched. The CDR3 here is CASSTPPGAGGRETQYF. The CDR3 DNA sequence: TGTGCCAGCAGCACCCCCCCGGGGGCAGGGGGCCGGGAGACCCAGTACTTC. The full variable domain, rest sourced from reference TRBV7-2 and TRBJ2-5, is GAGVSQSPSNKVTEKGKDVELRCDPISGHTALYWYRQSLGQGLEFLIYFQGNSAPDKSGLPSDRFSAERTGGSVSTLTIQRTQQEDSAVYLCASSTPPGAGGRETQYFGPGTRLLVL.

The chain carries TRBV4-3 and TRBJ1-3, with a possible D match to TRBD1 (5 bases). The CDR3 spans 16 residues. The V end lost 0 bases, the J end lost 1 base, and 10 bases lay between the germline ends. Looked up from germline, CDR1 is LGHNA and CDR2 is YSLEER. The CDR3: CASSQDRRGSGNTIYF. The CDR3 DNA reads TGCGCCAGCAGCCAAGACCGAAGGGGATCTGGAAACACCATATATTTT.

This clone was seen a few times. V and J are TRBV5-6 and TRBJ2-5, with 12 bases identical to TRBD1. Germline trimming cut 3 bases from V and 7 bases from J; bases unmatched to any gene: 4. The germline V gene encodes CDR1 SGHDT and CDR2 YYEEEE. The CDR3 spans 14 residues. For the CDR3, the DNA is TGTGCCAGCAGCTCGGGACAGGGGGCGCTGACCCAGTACTTC. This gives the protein CASSSGQGALTQYF.

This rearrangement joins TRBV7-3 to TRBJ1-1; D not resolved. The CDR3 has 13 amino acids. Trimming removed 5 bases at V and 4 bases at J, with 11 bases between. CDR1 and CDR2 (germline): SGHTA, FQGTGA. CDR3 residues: CASSLTEGTEAFF. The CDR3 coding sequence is TGTGCCAGCAGCCTTACAGAGGGCACTGAAGCTTTCTTT.

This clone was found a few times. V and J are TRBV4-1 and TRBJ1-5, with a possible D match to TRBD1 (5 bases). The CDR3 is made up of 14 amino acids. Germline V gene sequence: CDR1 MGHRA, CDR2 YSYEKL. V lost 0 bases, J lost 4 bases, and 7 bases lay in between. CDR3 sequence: CASSQDDRNQPQHF. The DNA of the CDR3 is TGCGCCAGCAGCCAAGATGACAGAAATCAGCCCCAGCATTTT.

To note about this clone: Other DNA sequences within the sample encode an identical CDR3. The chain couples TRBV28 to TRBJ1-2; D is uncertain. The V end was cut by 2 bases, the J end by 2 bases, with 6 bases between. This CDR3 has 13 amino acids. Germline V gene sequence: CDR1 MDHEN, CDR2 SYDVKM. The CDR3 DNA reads TGTGCCAGCAGTTTAGGGCAGAACTATGGCTACACCTTC. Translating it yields CASSLGQNYGYTF.

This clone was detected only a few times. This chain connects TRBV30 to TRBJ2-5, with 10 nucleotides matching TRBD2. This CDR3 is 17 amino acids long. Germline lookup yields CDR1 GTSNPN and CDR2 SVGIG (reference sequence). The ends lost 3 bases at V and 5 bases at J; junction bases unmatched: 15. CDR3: CAWSPGLAFNFGETQYF. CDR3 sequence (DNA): TGTGCCTGGAGCCCGGGACTAGCGTTTAATTTTGGGGAGACCCAGTACTTC.

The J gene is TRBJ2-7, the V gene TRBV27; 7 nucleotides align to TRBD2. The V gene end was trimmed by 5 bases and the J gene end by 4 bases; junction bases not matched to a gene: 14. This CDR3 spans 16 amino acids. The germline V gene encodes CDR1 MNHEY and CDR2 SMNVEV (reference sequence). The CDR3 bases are TGTGCCAGCAGTCCCCGCGCTTGGGGGAGGGGATACGAGCAGTACTTC. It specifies CASSPRAWGRGYEQYF.

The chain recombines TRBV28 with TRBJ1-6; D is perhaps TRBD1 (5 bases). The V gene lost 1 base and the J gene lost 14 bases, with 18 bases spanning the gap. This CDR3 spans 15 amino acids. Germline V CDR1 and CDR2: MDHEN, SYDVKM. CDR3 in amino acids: CASSLSTGGNSALHF. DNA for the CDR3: TGTGCCAGCAGTTTATCTACGGGGGGTAATTCGGCCCTCCACTTT.

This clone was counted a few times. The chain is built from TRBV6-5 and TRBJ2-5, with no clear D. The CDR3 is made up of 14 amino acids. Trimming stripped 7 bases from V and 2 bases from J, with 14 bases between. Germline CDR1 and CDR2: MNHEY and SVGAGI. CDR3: CASTEPQKQETQYF. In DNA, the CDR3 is TGTGCCAGCACCGAACCCCAGAAACAAGAGACCCAGTACTTC.

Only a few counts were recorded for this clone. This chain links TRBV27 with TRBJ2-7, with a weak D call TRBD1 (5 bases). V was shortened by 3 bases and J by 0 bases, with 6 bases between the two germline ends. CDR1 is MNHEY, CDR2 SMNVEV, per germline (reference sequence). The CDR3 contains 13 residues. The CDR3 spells CASSLGPSYEQYF. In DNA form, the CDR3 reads TGTGCCAGCAGTTTGGGGCCCTCCTACGAGCAGTACTTC.

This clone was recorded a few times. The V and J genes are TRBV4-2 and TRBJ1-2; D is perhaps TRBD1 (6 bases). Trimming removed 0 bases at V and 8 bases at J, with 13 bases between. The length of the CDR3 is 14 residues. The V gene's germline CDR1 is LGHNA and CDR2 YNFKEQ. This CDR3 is CASSQDKTGRGYTF. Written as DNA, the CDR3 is TGTGCCAGCAGCCAAGATAAAACAGGGAGAGGCTACACCTTC.

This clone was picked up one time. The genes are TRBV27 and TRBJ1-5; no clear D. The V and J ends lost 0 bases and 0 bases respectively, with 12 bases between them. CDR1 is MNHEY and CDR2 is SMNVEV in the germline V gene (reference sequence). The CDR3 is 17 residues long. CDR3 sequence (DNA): TGTGCCAGCAGTTTATCGGGCAAACTTCTTAGCAATCAGCCCCAGCATTTT. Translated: CASSLSGKLLSNQPQHF.

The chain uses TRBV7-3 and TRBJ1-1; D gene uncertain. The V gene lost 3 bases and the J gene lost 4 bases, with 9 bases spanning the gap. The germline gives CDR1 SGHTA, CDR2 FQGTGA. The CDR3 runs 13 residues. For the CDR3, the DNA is TGTGCCAGCAGCTTGACTGAGGTCACTGAAGCTTTCTTT. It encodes CASSLTEVTEAFF.

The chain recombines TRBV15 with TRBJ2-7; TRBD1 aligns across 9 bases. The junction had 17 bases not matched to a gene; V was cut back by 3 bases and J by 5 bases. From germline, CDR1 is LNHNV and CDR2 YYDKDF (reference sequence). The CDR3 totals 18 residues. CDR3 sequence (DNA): TGTGCCACCAGCAGGGCCCCCGGCTCGACAGGGGGAAAAAACGAGCAGTACTTC. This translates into CATSRAPGSTGGKNEQYF. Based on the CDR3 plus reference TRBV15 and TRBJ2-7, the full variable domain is DAMVIQNPRYQVTQFGKPVTLSCSQTLNHNVMYWYQQKSSQAPKLLFHYYDKDFNNEADTPDNFQSRRPNTSFCFLDIRSPGLGDTAMYLCATSRAPGSTGGKNEQYFGPGTRLTVT.

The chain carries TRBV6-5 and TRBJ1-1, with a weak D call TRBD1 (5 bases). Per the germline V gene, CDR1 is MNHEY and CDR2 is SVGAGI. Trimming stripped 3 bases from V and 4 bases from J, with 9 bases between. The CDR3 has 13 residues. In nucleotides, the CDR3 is TGTGCCAGCAGTTATCACGGGGGCACTGAAGCTTTCTTT. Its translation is CASSYHGGTEAFF.

CDR3 in DNA: TGTGCCAGCAGTGCGAGGTTCGGTAATTCACCCCTCCACTTT. It specifies CASSARFGNSPLHF. The chain combines TRBV25-1 with TRBJ1-6; D remains ambiguous. V lost 4 bases and J lost 6, with 10 bases in between. The CDR3 loop spans 14 amino acids. Germline V gene data show CDR1 as MGHDK and CDR2 as SYGVNS.

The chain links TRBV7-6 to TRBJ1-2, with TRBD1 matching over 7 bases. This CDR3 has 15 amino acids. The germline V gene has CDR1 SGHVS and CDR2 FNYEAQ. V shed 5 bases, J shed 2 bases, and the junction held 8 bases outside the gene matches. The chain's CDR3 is CASSPLGQANYGYTF. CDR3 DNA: TGTGCCAGCAGCCCTCTTGGACAGGCCAACTATGGCTACACCTTC.

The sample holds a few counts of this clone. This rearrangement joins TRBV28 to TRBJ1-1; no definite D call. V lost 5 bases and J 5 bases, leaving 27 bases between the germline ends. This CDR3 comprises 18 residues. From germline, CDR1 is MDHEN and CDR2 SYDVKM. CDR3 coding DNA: TGTGCCAGCAGTCCCATTCCCGGGAAAAACCGAGGCGGGACTGAAGCTTTCTTT. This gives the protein CASSPIPGKNRGGTEAFF.

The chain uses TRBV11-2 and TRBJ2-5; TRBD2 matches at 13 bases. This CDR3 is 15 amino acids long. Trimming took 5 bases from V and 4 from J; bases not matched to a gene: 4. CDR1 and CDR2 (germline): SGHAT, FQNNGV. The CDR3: CASSLWTSGGETQYF. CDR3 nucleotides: TGTGCCAGCAGCCTTTGGACTAGCGGGGGAGAGACCCAGTACTTC.

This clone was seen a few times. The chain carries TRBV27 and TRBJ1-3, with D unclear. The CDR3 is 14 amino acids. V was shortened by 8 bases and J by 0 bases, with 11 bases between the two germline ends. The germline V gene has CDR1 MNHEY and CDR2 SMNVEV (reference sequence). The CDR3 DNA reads TGTGCCAGCGGGGTCCGGGACTCTGGAAACACCATATATTTT. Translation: CASGVRDSGNTIYF.

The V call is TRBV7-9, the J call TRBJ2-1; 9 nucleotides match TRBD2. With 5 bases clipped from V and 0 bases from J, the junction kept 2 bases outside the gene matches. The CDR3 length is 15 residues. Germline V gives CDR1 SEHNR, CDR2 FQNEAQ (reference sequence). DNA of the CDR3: TGTGCCAGCAGCCGTAGCGGGAGCTCCTACAATGAGCAGTTCTTC. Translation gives CASSRSGSSYNEQFF.

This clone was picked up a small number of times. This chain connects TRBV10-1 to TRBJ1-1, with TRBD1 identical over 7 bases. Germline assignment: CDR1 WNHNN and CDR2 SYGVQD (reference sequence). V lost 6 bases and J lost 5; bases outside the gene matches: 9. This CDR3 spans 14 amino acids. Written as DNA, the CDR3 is TGCGCCAGCAGGCCAGACAGGGAAAATACTGAAGCTTTCTTT. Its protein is CASRPDRENTEAFF.

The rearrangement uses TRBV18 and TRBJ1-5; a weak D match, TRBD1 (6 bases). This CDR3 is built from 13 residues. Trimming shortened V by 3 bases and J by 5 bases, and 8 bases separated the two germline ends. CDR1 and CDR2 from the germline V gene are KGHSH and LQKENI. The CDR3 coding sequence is TGTGCCAGCTCACCGGGGGCAGATCAGCCCCAGCATTTT. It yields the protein CASSPGADQPQHF.

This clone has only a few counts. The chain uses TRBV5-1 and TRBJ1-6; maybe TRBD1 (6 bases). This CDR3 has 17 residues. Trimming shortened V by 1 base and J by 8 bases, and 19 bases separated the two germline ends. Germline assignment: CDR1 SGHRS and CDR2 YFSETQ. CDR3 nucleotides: TGCGCCAGCAGCTTGAGGCCAGGGGCGCTTGGGGATTCACCCCTCCACTTT. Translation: CASSLRPGALGDSPLHF.